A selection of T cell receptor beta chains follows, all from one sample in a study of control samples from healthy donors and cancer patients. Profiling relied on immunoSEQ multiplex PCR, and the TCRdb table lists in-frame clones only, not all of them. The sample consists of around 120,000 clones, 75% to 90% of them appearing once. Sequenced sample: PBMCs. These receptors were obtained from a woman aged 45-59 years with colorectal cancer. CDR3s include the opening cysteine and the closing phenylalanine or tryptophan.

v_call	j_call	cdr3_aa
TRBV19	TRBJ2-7	CASSPGTSGLTYEQYF
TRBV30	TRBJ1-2	CAWSAGLYGYTF
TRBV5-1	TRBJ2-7	CASSSWTGDDEQYF
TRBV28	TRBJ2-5	CASSASGSWTQYF
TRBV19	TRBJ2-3	CASSTSRDREDTQYF
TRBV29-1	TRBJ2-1	CSADRPRDEQFF
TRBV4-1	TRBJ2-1	CASSPRPGLAENEQFF
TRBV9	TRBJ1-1	CASSVAPGQNTEAFF
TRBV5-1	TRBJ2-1	CASSLGQGVVNEQFF
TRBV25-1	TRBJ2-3	CASSEWNLRGDTQYF
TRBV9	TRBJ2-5	CASSVTVKGETQYF
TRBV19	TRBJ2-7	CASSSAGVGDEQYF
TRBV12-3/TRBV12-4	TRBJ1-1	CASSPRRGEAFF
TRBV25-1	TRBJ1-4	CASSEYRGTLEKLFF
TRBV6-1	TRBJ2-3	CASSGGVAGGTDTQYF
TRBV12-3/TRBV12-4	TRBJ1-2	CASTYRGHYGYTF
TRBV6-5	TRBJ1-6	CASGGPMNSPLHF
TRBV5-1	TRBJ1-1	CASSLGTGRQNTEAFF
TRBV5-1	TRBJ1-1	CASSSFGQSEAFF
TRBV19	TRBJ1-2	CASSIRDFTSYGYTF
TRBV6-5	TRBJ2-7	CASVQQGLGAYEQYF
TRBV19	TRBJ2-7	CASSGRHQPYEQYF
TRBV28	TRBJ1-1	CASSFFQLNTEAFF
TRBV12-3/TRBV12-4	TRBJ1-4	CASSFWGEKLFF
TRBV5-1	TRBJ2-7	CASSLAYPYEQYF
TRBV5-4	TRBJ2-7	CASSLEVRVPYEQYF
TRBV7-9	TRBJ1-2	CASSSNRGRDYGYTF
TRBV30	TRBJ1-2	CAWSYHLTAGGYTF
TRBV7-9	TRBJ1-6	CASSLVGPDNSPLHF
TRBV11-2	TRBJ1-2	CASSLLAGRYGYTF
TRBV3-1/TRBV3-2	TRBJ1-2	CASSQGNSRSDGYTF
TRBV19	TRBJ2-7	CASSTQGLEQYF
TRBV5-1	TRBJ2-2	CASSSNTGELFF
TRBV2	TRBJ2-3	CASSEGIDTQYF
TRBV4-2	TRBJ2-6	CASSRAQGSGANVLTF
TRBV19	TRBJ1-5	CASSIGADEYSNQPQHF
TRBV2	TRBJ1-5	CASSEAGAWNQPQHF
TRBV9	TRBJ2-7	CASTPGGSLSYEQYF
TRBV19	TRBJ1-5	CASTVERQPQHF
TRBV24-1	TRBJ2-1	CATNPAGGGNEQFF
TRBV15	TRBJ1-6	CATSRDRDSRRPSPLHF
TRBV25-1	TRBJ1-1	CASRPRDRDGMNTEAFF